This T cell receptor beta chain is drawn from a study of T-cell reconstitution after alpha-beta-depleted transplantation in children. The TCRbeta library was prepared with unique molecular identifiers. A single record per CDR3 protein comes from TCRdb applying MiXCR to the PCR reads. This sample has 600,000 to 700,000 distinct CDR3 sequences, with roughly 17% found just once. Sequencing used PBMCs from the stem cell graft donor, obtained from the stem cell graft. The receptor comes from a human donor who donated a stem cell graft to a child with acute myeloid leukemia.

CDR3 residues: CASSGTGTGGTDTQYF. CDR3 DNA sequence: TGCGCCAGCAGCGGGACCGGGACAGGGGGCACAGATACGCAGTATTTT. The chain links TRBV4-1 to TRBJ2-3; 10 positions match TRBD1. CDR1 and CDR2 from the germline V gene are MGHRA and YSYEKL. V shed 5 bases, J shed 1 base, and the junction held 6 bases outside the gene matches. This CDR3 spans 16 amino acids.